This TCR beta chain stems from a study of vaccination effects on CD4 cells after COVID-19. Findings of the study overall: There was marked clonal contraction among infection- and vaccine-induced clones late after vaccination.

TCRdb's copy holds only in-frame clones and misses some; the assay was immunoSEQ multiplex PCR. In the table there are tens of thousands of clones, around 81% of which are singletons. Trimming stripped 3 bases from V and 3 bases from J, with 11 bases between. Germline CDR1 reads GTSNPN; CDR2 reads SVGIG (reference sequence). The CDR3 totals 14 residues. With regard to this clone: What it recognizes is unknown.

Before sequencing, viral peptide pools were used by the ViraFEST assay to expand antigen-specific CD4+ T cells. Subsequent to roughly 10 days of culture, CD4+ T cells were isolated. BNT162b2 vaccine or mRNA-1273 vaccine was given to participants in two doses. Nobody among the vaccine recipients had prior SARS-CoV-2 infection (nucleocapsid antibodies were negative). For each well, 1.5 million to 2 million PBMC were cultured with around 9.8 IU/ml IL-2 and about 11 ug/ml peptides. On day 3 and again on day 7, half the medium was replaced with IL-2 medium. The sequence derives from a human donor who received a COVID-19 vaccine. The source was CD4+ T cells from PBMCs cultured with HCoV-229E spike peptides, collected after COVID-19 vaccination. This rearrangement joins TRBV30 to TRBJ1-4, with a possible D match to TRBD1 (5 bases). The CDR3 bases are TGTGCCTGGAGCGTAACAGGTGCTAATGAAAAACTGTTTTTT. Its protein product is CAWSVTGANEKLFF.